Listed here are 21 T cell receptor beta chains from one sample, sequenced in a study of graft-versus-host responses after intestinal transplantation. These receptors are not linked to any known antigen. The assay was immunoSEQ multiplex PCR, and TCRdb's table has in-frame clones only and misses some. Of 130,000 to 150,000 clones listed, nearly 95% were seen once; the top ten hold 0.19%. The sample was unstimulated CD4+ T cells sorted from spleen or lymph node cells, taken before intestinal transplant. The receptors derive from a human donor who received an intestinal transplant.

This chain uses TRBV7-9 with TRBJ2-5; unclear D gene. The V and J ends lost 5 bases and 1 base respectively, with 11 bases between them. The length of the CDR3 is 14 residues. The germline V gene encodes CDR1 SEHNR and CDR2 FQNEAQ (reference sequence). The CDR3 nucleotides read TGTGCCAGCAGCCAGACTTTGGTCCAAGAGACCCAGTACTTC. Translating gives CASSQTLVQETQYF.

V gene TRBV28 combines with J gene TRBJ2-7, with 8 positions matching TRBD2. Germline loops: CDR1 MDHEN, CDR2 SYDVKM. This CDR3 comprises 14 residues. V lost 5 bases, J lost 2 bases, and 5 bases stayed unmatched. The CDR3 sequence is CASSLGLAPYEQYF. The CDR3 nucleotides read TGTGCCAGCAGTCTTGGACTAGCCCCCTACGAGCAGTACTTC.

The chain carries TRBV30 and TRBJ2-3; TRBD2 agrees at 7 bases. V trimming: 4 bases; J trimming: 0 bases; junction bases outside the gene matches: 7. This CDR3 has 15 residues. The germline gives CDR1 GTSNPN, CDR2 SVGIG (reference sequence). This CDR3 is CAWNELASSTDTQYF. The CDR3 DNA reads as TGTGCCTGGAATGAACTAGCGTCTAGCACAGATACGCAGTATTTT.

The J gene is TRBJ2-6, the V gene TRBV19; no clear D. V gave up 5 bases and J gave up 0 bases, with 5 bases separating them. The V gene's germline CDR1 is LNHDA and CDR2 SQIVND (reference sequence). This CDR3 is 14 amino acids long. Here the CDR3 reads CASSPDSGANVLTF. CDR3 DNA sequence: TGTGCCAGTAGTCCAGACTCTGGGGCCAACGTCCTGACTTTC.

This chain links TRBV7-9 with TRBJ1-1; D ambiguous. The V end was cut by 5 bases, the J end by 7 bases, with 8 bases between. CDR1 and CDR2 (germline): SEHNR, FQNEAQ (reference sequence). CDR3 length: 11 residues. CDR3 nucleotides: TGTGCCAGCAGCCGGGCTCTTGAAGCTTTCTTT. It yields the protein CASSRALEAFF.

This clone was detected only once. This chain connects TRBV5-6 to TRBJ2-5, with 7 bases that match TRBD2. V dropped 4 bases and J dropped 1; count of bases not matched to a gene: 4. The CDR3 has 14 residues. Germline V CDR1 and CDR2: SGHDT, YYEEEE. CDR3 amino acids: CASSKGLSQETQYF. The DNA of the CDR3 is TGTGCCAGCAGCAAGGGACTATCCCAAGAGACCCAGTACTTC.

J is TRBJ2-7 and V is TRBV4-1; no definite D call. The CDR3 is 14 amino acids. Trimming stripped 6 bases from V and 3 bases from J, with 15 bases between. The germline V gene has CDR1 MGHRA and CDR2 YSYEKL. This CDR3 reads CASRMTISNYEQYF. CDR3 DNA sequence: TGCGCCAGCAGGATGACAATTTCCAACTACGAGCAGTACTTC.

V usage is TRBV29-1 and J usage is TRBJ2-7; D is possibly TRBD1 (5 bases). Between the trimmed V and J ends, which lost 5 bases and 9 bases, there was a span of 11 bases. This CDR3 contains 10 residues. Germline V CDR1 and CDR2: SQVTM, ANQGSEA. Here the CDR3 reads CSVKQDRQYF. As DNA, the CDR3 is TGCAGCGTTAAACAGGATCGGCAGTACTTC.

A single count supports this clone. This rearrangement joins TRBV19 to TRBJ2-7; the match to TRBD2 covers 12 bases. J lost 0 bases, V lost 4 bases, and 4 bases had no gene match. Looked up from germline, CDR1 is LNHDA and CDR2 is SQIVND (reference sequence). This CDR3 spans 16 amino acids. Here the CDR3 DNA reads TGTGCCAGTAGTAGGACTAGCGGGGCCAGCTCCTACGAGCAGTACTTC. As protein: CASSRTSGASSYEQYF.

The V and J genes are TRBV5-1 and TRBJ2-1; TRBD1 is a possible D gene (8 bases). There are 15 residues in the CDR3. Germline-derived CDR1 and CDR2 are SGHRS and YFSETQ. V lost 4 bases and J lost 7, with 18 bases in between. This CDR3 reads CASSGQGGSLNEQFF. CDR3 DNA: TGCGCCAGCAGCGGACAGGGCGGGAGTCTGAATGAGCAGTTCTTC.

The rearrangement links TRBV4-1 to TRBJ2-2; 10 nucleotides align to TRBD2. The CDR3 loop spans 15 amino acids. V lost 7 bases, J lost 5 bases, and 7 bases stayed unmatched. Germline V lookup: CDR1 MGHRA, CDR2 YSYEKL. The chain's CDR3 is CASNSPGLATGELFF. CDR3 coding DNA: TGCGCCAGCAACTCACCGGGACTAGCGACCGGGGAGCTGTTTTTT.

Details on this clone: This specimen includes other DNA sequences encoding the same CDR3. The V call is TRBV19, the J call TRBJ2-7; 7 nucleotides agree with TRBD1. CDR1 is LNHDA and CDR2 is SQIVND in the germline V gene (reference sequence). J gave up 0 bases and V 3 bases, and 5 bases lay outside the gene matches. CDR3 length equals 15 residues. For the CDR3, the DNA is TGTGCCAGTAGTATTACAGGGGCCCTCTCCTACGAGCAGTACTTC. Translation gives CASSITGALSYEQYF. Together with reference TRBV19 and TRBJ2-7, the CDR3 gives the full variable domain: DGGITQSPKYLFRKEGQNVTLSCEQNLNHDAMYWYRQDPGQGLRLIYYSQIVNDFQKGDIAEGYSVSREKKESFPLTVTSAQKNPTAFYLCASSITGALSYEQYFGPGTRLTVT.

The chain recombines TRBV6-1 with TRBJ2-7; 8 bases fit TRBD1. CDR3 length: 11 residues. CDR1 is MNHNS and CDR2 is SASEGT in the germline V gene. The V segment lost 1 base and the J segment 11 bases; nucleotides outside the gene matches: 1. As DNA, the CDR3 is TGTGCCAGCAGTGAAGGGACAGGGAAGTACTTC. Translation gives CASSEGTGKYF.

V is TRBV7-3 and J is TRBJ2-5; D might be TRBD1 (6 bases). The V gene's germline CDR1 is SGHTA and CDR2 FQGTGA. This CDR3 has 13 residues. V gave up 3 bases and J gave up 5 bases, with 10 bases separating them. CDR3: CASSFTGRETQYF. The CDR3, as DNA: TGTGCCAGCAGCTTCACAGGGCGCGAGACCCAGTACTTC.

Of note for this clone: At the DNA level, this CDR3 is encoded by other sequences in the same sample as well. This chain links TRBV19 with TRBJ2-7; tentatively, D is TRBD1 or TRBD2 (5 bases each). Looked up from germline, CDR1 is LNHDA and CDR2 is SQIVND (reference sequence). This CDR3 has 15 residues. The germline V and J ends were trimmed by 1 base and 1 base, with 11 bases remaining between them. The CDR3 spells CASSIVGTVSYEQYF. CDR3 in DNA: TGTGCCAGTAGTATAGTTGGGACGGTTTCCTACGAGCAGTACTTC.

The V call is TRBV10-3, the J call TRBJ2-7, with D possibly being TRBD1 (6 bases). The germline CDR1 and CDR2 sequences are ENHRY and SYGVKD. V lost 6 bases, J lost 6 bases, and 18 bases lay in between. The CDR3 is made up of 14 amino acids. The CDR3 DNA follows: TGTGCCATCAGCAGGGAGCAGGGGTCGAGCGAGCAGTACTTC. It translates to CAISREQGSSEQYF.

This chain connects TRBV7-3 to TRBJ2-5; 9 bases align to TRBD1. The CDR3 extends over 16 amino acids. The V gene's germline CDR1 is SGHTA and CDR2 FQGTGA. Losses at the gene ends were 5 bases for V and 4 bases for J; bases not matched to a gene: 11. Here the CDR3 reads CASSPRTGDVGETQYF. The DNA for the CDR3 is TGTGCCAGCAGCCCCCGGACAGGGGACGTGGGAGAGACCCAGTACTTC.

The CDR3: CASSEGTASSYEQYF. CDR3 sequence (DNA): TGTGCCAGCAGCGAAGGGACAGCTAGCTCCTACGAGCAGTACTTC. The rearrangement links TRBV7-2 to TRBJ2-7; 7 bases agree with TRBD1. Germline V gene data show CDR1 as SGHTA and CDR2 as FQGNSA. Trimming took 5 bases from V and 0 from J; bases not matched to a gene: 7. This CDR3 is 15 amino acids long.

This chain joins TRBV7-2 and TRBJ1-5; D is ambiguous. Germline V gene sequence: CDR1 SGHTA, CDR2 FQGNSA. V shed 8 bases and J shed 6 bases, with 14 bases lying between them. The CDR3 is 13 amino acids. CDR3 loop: CASAEGVAQPQHF. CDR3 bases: TGTGCCAGCGCGGAGGGAGTGGCTCAGCCCCAGCATTTT.

CDR3 nucleotides: TGTGCCAGCAGCGCCTACAGGGGTTCCGGAGAGACCCAGTACTTC. Translation: CASSAYRGSGETQYF. This chain joins TRBV6-1 and TRBJ2-5; 7 positions agree with TRBD1. J lost 4 bases, V lost 6 bases, and 11 bases had no gene match. The V gene's germline CDR1 is MNHNS and CDR2 SASEGT. This CDR3 is 15 amino acids long.

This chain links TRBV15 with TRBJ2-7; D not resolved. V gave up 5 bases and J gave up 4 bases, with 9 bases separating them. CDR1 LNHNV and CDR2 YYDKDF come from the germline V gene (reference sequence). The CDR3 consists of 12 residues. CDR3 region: CATSGRKYEQYF. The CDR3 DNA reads TGTGCCACCAGCGGGCGTAAGTACGAGCAGTACTTC.